Shown below are 14 T cell receptor beta chains from a single sample sequenced in a study of cytomegalovirus exposure and HLA in healthy donors. The PCR had 60 Vbeta and 13 Jbeta primers. Repertoires were generated with immunoSEQ multiplex PCR, while TCRdb's copy carries only in-frame clones and drops some. The sample includes 150,000 to 200,000 clones, roughly 80% of them seen just once. The specimen was PBMCs. These receptors were taken from a male donor in good health and CMV-seronegative.

The chain couples TRBV27 to TRBJ1-6; the D gene is possibly TRBD1 (5 bases). This CDR3 region has 15 residues. Germline CDR1 is MNHEY and CDR2 is SMNVEV (reference sequence). V lost 6 bases and J lost 4, with 13 bases in between. The CDR3 sequence is CASSQKRGYNSPLHF. The CDR3 DNA follows: TGTGCCAGCAGCCAAAAAAGGGGTTATAATTCACCCCTCCACTTT.

The chain joins TRBV7-2 to TRBJ1-1; 9 positions agree with TRBD1. The CDR3 totals 18 residues. Germline V CDR1 and CDR2: SGHTA, FQGNSA. Losses at the gene ends were 5 bases for V and 0 bases for J; bases not matched to a gene: 13. For the CDR3, the DNA is TGTGCCAGCAGCACGCCCCTCGGGACAGGGCTAATGAACACTGAAGCTTTCTTT. It translates to CASSTPLGTGLMNTEAFF.

The chain couples TRBV7-9 to TRBJ2-3; 9 nucleotides align to TRBD1. The germline V gene has CDR1 SEHNR and CDR2 FQNEAQ (reference sequence). V was pared by 8 bases and J by 2 bases, with 11 bases of the junction left unmatched. The CDR3 extends over 16 amino acids. The CDR3 sequence: CASCSWDRAYTDTQYF. The CDR3 DNA follows: TGTGCCAGCTGCAGTTGGGACAGGGCCTACACAGATACGCAGTATTTT.

The CDR3 is CASSSRQVVGETQYF. CDR3 nucleotide sequence: TGTGCCAGCAGCTCTCGACAGGTGGTGGGAGAGACCCAGTACTTC. The V gene is TRBV7-2, the J gene TRBJ2-5, with D possibly matching TRBD1 (6 bases). Germline V gives CDR1 SGHTA, CDR2 FQGNSA. CDR3 length equals 15 residues. V dropped 4 bases and J dropped 4 bases, with 16 bases sitting between them.

The rearrangement joins TRBV19 to TRBJ1-4, with D uncertain. The germline gives CDR1 LNHDA, CDR2 SQIVND (reference sequence). The length of the CDR3 is 13 residues. The V gene lost 9 bases and the J gene lost 8 bases, with 16 bases spanning the gap. The CDR3 region is CASHPRDNEKLFF. The CDR3, as DNA: TGTGCCAGCCACCCCCGGGATAACGAAAAACTGTTTTTT.

The chain has TRBV6-6 and TRBJ1-3; D is ambiguous. CDR1 is MNHNY, CDR2 SVGAGI, per germline (reference sequence). V lost 2 bases, J lost 0 bases, and 8 bases lay in between. The CDR3 runs 15 residues. The CDR3 sequence is CASSYGPGSGNTIYF. The CDR3 DNA reads as TGTGCCAGCAGTTACGGCCCAGGCTCTGGAAACACCATATATTTT.

The chain employs TRBV28 and TRBJ2-1; no reliable D call. V lost 8 bases and J 0 bases, leaving 5 bases between the germline ends. The CDR3 runs 12 residues. From germline, CDR1 is MDHEN and CDR2 SYDVKM. The CDR3 here is CASGSSYNEQFF. For the CDR3, the DNA is TGTGCCAGCGGCAGCTCCTACAATGAGCAGTTCTTC.

This chain uses TRBV10-2 with TRBJ1-5; 9 bases line up with TRBD1. This CDR3 has 15 amino acids. V shed 6 bases, J shed 4 bases, and the junction held 7 bases outside the gene matches. Germline V gives CDR1 WSHSY, CDR2 SAAADI. This CDR3 reads CASREDRGGNQPQHF. The CDR3 DNA sequence: TGCGCCAGCAGAGAGGACAGGGGTGGGAATCAGCCCCAGCATTTT.

The chain recombines TRBV6-5 with TRBJ1-1; D is perhaps TRBD1 (6 bases). There are 13 residues in the CDR3. V gave up 2 bases and J gave up 2 bases, with 6 bases separating them. CDR1 is MNHEY and CDR2 is SVGAGI in the germline V gene. CDR3 sequence reads: CASSYGTNTEAFF. CDR3 nucleotide sequence: TGTGCCAGCAGTTACGGGACAAACACTGAAGCTTTCTTT.

CDR3 DNA: TGTGCCAGCAGCTTAGGGACAGGGGGCAATGAGCAGTTCTTC. Amino acid sequence: CASSLGTGGNEQFF. The rearrangement uses TRBV11-2 and TRBJ2-1, with 10 bases lining up with TRBD1. J lost 6 bases, V lost 1 base, and 0 bases had no gene match. Germline V gene data show CDR1 as SGHAT and CDR2 as FQNNGV. This CDR3 comprises 14 residues.

V is TRBV6-1 and J is TRBJ1-2, with TRBD1 matching 8 bases. The CDR3 contains 16 residues. V dropped 2 bases and J dropped 3; count of bases not matched to a gene: 8. Germline V gives CDR1 MNHNS, CDR2 SASEGT. The CDR3: CASSERGDRPHYGYTF. CDR3 in DNA: TGTGCCAGCAGTGAAAGGGGGGACAGGCCCCACTATGGCTACACCTTC.

The CDR3 nucleotides read TGTGCCAGTAGAGACGGACAGGGTAGCAATCAGCCCCAGCATTTT. This encodes CASRDGQGSNQPQHF. The chain has TRBV19 and TRBJ1-5; 8 nucleotides match TRBD1. The CDR3 runs to 15 residues. Germline loops: CDR1 LNHDA, CDR2 SQIVND (reference sequence). V gave up 6 bases and J gave up 0 bases; unmatched junction bases: 4.

The chain joins TRBV6-6 to TRBJ2-7; D uncertain. Trimming cost V 4 bases and J 5 bases, with 12 bases left between them. This CDR3 contains 13 residues. Germline lookup yields CDR1 MNHNY and CDR2 SVGAGI (reference sequence). The CDR3 region is CASSSELRNEQYF. Written as DNA, the CDR3 is TGTGCCAGCAGTTCGGAACTCAGGAACGAGCAGTACTTC.

The V call is TRBV6-5, the J call TRBJ1-6, with D perhaps TRBD1 (6 bases). From germline, CDR1 is MNHEY and CDR2 SVGAGI. Trimming took off 6 bases at V and 9 bases at J, with 15 bases between the two ends. The CDR3 has 14 residues. The CDR3 coding sequence is TGTGCCAGCAGCCAAGGGGGAGCGAGTTCACCCCTCCACTTT. Translated: CASSQGGASSPLHF.